This T cell receptor (beta chain) was recovered during a study of T cell responses to AZD1222 COVID-19 vaccine. Turning to the study itself: Analysis merged second doses at about 4 or about 12 weeks.

Germline CDR1 and CDR2: KGHDR and SFDVKD. The CDR3 runs to 12 residues. V was trimmed by 9 bases and J by 1 base, leaving 8 bases between them. The repertoire was sequenced with immunoSEQ multiplex PCR; TCRdb's copy has only in-frame clones and lacks some. The sample lists roughly 150,000 clones; 90% were seen once. The material was peripheral blood, obtained on day 0 of AZD1222 vaccination. The clonotype originates from an adult in good health. J is TRBJ1-1 and V is TRBV24-1; no clear D gene. The CDR3 sequence is CATSTQNTEAFF. The CDR3 DNA reads as TGTGCCACCTCCACACAGAACACTGAAGCTTTCTTT.